This passage covers 16 T cell receptor beta chains from one sample sequenced in a study of sequential checkpoint blockade in melanoma. Some clones are missing from TCRdb's copy, which holds only in-frame ones; the method was immunoSEQ multiplex PCR. The table records around 4,000 clones, approximately 24% of them present only once. Treatment described: randomized to nivolumab then ipilimumab (arm A) or the reverse (arm B). The source material was tumor tissue (inferred from file names), sampled from a patient given nivolumab and ipilimumab in sequence. These receptor sequences come from a human donor with melanoma.

The chain has TRBV11-3 and TRBJ2-4, with D possibly being TRBD1 or TRBD2 (6 bases each). Germline values: CDR1 SGHNT, CDR2 YENEEA. Deletions cut 4 bases from V and 1 base from J, with 14 bases between. The CDR3 length is 16 residues. This CDR3 is CASSSGAPGAKNIQYF. The DNA of the CDR3 is TGTGCCAGCAGCTCGGGGGCCCCGGGGGCCAAAAACATTCAGTACTTC.

The chain has TRBV18 and TRBJ1-5; D is uncertain. V was pared by 0 bases and J by 2 bases, with 11 bases between. The CDR3 has 16 residues. CDR1 is KGHSH, CDR2 LQKENI, per germline. CDR3 nucleotide sequence: TGTGCCAGCTCACCACCGGGGTTCGCCGGCAATCAGCCCCAGCATTTT. This translates into CASSPPGFAGNQPQHF.

The table lists this clone with a few counts. The V gene is TRBV11-3, the J gene TRBJ2-3, with D tentatively TRBD1 or TRBD2 (6 bases each). V shed 5 bases and J shed 2 bases, with 14 bases lying between them. This CDR3 is 15 amino acids long. Germline loops: CDR1 SGHNT, CDR2 YENEEA. As DNA, the CDR3 is TGTGCCAGCAGCCCGCGGGGACAAATCACAGATACGCAGTATTTT. Its translation is CASSPRGQITDTQYF.

This clone was recorded at least ten times. This sequence joins TRBV11-3 and TRBJ1-2; D may be TRBD1 (5 bases). The CDR3 has 14 residues. Germline CDR1 is SGHNT and CDR2 is YENEEA. The V end lost 3 bases, the J end lost 8 bases, and 16 bases lay between the germline ends. CDR3 region: CASSLVGTGQGYTF. The CDR3 nucleotides are TGTGCCAGCAGCTTGGTAGGGACGGGCCAGGGCTACACCTTC.

In the case of this clone: Within the sample, other DNA sequences also encode this same CDR3. The rearrangement joins TRBV5-1 to TRBJ1-5; D remains ambiguous. In germline, CDR1 is SGHRS, CDR2 YFSETQ. This CDR3 contains 14 residues. V was shortened by 0 bases and J by 5 bases, with 9 bases between the two germline ends. This CDR3 is CASSLEAGDQPQHF. CDR3 nucleotide sequence: TGCGCCAGCAGCTTGGAGGCAGGAGATCAGCCCCAGCATTTT.

In this sample, this clone is medium-sized. The chain employs TRBV6-8 and TRBJ2-3; D is unresolved. V was trimmed by 5 bases and J by 6 bases, leaving 12 bases between them. Germline loops: CDR1 MNHGY, CDR2 SAAAGT. The CDR3 contains 13 residues. The CDR3 DNA reads as TGTGCCAGCAGTGTCTGGGCCCCGGATACGCAGTATTTT. Amino acid sequence: CASSVWAPDTQYF.

This clone showed up just a few times. Written as DNA, the CDR3 is TGTGCCAGCAGCCCCAGCAGGGTAAATAATTCACCCCTCCACTTT. Encoded protein: CASSPSRVNNSPLHF. The chain carries TRBV9 and TRBJ1-6; TRBD1 is a possible D gene (5 bases). The CDR3 extends over 15 amino acids. Germline values: CDR1 SGDLS, CDR2 YYNGEE. Trimming shortened V by 4 bases and J by 5 bases, and 13 bases separated the two germline ends.

The chain employs TRBV19 and TRBJ1-6, with D unresolved. The CDR3 sequence is 13 residues long. Between the trimmed V and J ends, which lost 7 bases and 5 bases, there was a span of 9 bases. Germline V gives CDR1 LNHDA, CDR2 SQIVND (reference sequence). As DNA, the CDR3 is TGTGCCAGTACATTGGGTAATAATTCACCCCTCCACTTT. The encoded protein is CASTLGNNSPLHF. Complete variable domain (other parts from reference TRBV19 and TRBJ1-6): DGGITQSPKYLFRKEGQNVTLSCEQNLNHDAMYWYRQDPGQGLRLIYYSQIVNDFQKGDIAEGYSVSREKKESFPLTVTSAQKNPTAFYLCASTLGNNSPLHFGNGTRLTVT.

The chain joins TRBV2 to TRBJ2-7, with D perhaps matching TRBD2 (5 bases). V lost 7 bases, J lost 5 bases, and 18 bases lay in between. Germline loops: CDR1 SNHLY, CDR2 FYNNEI. CDR3 size: 14 residues. This chain's CDR3 is CASTPRLSGNEQYF. The CDR3 bases are TGTGCCAGCACCCCACGGTTGTCGGGGAACGAGCAGTACTTC.

This clone was recorded many times. The gene calls are TRBV11-3 and TRBJ2-5; 12 positions match TRBD2. The V gene's germline CDR1 is SGHNT and CDR2 YENEEA. This CDR3 contains 14 residues. V shed 7 bases and J 5 bases; nucleotides not matched to a gene: 5. In nucleotides, the CDR3 is TGTGCCAGCAAGACTAGCGGGGGCGGGGAGACCCAGTACTTC. Translating it yields CASKTSGGGETQYF.

This clone is judged medium-sized. This sample also contains other DNA sequences that code for the same CDR3. The chain uses TRBV5-1 and TRBJ2-5, with TRBD2 matching over 8 bases. Trimming removed 2 bases from V and 5 bases from J; junction bases left unmatched: 8. This CDR3 contains 15 residues. The germline CDR1 and CDR2 sequences are SGHRS and YFSETQ. DNA of the CDR3: TGCGCCAGCAGCTTATCCGGGGGGGCCCTGGAGACCCAGTACTTC. This sequence encodes CASSLSGGALETQYF. The variable domain in full, completed from reference TRBV5-1 and TRBJ2-5, reads KAGVTQTPRYLIKTRGQQVTLSCSPISGHRSVSWYQQTPGQGLQFLFEYFSETQRNKGNFPGRFSGRQFSNSRSEMNVSTLELGDSALYLCASSLSGGALETQYFGPGTRLLVL.

V gene TRBV5-1 combines with J gene TRBJ1-6; D remains ambiguous. CDR3 size: 16 residues. V was clipped by 0 bases and J by 7 bases, with 14 bases between them. Germline-derived CDR1 and CDR2 are SGHRS and YFSETQ. In DNA form, the CDR3 reads TGCGCCAGCAGCTTGGTTCACGAATCGGGGAATTCACCCCTCCACTTT. Its protein product is CASSLVHESGNSPLHF.

V usage is TRBV11-3 and J usage is TRBJ2-7, with TRBD1 identical over 12 bases. V gave up 6 bases and J gave up 2 bases; unmatched junction bases: 2. In germline, CDR1 is SGHNT, CDR2 YENEEA. This CDR3 region has 14 residues. The CDR3 region is CASRGTGGTYEQYF. The DNA for the CDR3 is TGTGCCAGCAGGGGGACAGGGGGCACCTACGAGCAGTACTTC.

This clone is medium-sized. At the DNA level, this CDR3 is encoded by other sequences in the same sample as well. V usage is TRBV14 and J usage is TRBJ1-5; 7 nucleotides line up with TRBD1. J was trimmed by 5 bases and V by 4 bases; bases with no gene match: 5. Germline values: CDR1 SGHDN, CDR2 FVKESK. The CDR3 extends over 14 amino acids. The DNA for the CDR3 is TGTGCCAGCAGCCTGACAGGGAGGGATCAGCCCCAGCATTTT. Translated, it gives CASSLTGRDQPQHF. The variable domain in full, completed from reference TRBV14 and TRBJ1-5, reads EAGVTQFPSHSVIEKGQTVTLRCDPISGHDNLYWYRRVMGKEIKFLLHFVKESKQDESGMPNNRFLAERTGGTYSTLKVQPAELEDSGVYFCASSLTGRDQPQHFGDGTRLSIL.

This clone was seen repeatedly, ten times or more. One end of the junction does not line up with germline, which may come from a read error. The CDR3 nucleotides are TGTGCTAGCAGCGCCGAGCGGGGGCCCTACAATGAGCAGTTCTTC. This gives the protein CASSAERGPYNEQFF. The chain carries TRBV11-3 and TRBJ2-1; TRBD2 aligns across 8 bases. Germline V lookup: CDR1 SGHNT, CDR2 YENEEA. The CDR3 is 15 amino acids.

The chain links TRBV25-1 to TRBJ1-6, with TRBD1 matching over 9 bases. The germline CDR1 and CDR2 sequences are MGHDK and SYGVNS. This CDR3 region has 13 residues. Germline trimming cut 7 bases from V and 9 bases from J; bases unmatched to any gene: 4. In nucleotides, the CDR3 is TGTGCCAGCACCGGGACAGGGAGTTCACCCCTCCACTTT. Amino acid sequence: CASTGTGSSPLHF.